This record looks at one T cell receptor beta chain sequence and its context. Assay: immunoSEQ multiplex PCR; the TCRdb copy retains only in-frame clones and omits some. The table includes more than 65,000 clones, 75% to 85% detected once. The sample is drawn from a study of blood T cell repertoires in COVID-19. Whole-study context: There were acute and convalescent COVID-19 samples, and they came from the United States, Italy and Spain.

Trimming removed 6 bases at V and 4 bases at J, with 12 bases between. The CDR3 totals 13 residues. V and J are TRBV12-3 or TRBV12-4 and TRBJ2-5; perhaps TRBD1 as D (7 bases). Sequenced input: peripheral blood. The TCR comes from a human donor in a cohort sampled during active COVID-19. The CDR3 nucleotides read TGTGCCAGCAGCGTCAGGGGGGCAGAGACCCAGTACTTC. This gives the protein CASSVRGAETQYF.